What follows is one TCR beta chain and its context. TCRdb's table, derived via immunoSEQ multiplex PCR, lists solely in-frame clones and lacks some. The data contain 25,000 to 35,000 clones, around 68% of them seen just once; the ten biggest clones take up nearly 15%. These data come from a study of PD-1 blockade in classical Hodgkin lymphoma. No patient escaped relapse after autologous stem cell transplantation, and brentuximab vedotin exposure varied. The clonotype originates from a human donor with classical Hodgkin lymphoma. Material: peripheral blood mononuclear cells (PBMCs), obtained before the second cycle of nivolumab.

The CDR3 nucleotides read TGCGCCAGCAGCTTGGCCCTAACACCTACTGAAGCTTTCTTT. Its protein is CASSLALTPTEAFF. V and J are TRBV5-1 and TRBJ1-1; no clear D gene. CDR1 and CDR2 (germline): SGHRS, YFSETQ. The CDR3 extends over 14 amino acids. Trimming removed 0 bases from V and 5 bases from J, with 11 bases in between.